The clone carrying this T cell receptor (beta chain) was seen a single time. The germline V gene encodes CDR1 KGHSH and CDR2 LQKENI. The V gene end was trimmed by 4 bases and the J gene end by 2 bases; junction bases not matched to a gene: 4. The CDR3 spans 15 residues. The data derive from a study of blood T cell repertoires in COVID-19. Overall study context: The United States, Italy and Spain were the sources of the acute and convalescent COVID-19 samples. PBMCs, B-cell-depleted T cells, or T cells were the source of the cDNA or gDNA that made up the material.

Original processing notes: Estimation of nucleated cell counts was performed using reference gene primer amplification. The assay was immunoSEQ multiplex PCR, and TCRdb's table has in-frame clones only and misses some. D and trimming come from the DNA, and the V and J calls and clone size come from that table. The sample includes about 240,000 clones, 81% of them seen just once. Seattle's cohort entered during active infection and was followed longitudinally. The rearrangement links TRBV18 to TRBJ1-1, with TRBD1 matching 10 bases. The TCR sequence derives from an elderly woman with COVID-19, enrolled during active disease. Sequenced material: peripheral blood. CDR3 region: CASSLGQGINTEAFF. The CDR3 nucleotides are TGTGCCAGCTCACTGGGACAGGGGATAAACACTGAAGCTTTCTTT.